The 13 T cell receptor beta chains reported below all come from one sample, sequenced in a study of cytomegalovirus exposure and HLA in healthy donors. Amplification used 60 Vbeta primers and 13 Jbeta primers. TCRdb's table, derived via immunoSEQ multiplex PCR, lists solely in-frame clones and lacks some. This table holds more than 100,000 clones, approximately 60% found once. What was sequenced was PBMCs. These TCRs come from a woman aged 40 to 50 in good health and CMV-seronegative.

The CDR3, as DNA: TGTGCCAGCAGCTTAGAGGGGACAGCGAACACTGAAGCTTTCTTT. This encodes CASSLEGTANTEAFF. The V gene is TRBV7-9, the J gene TRBJ1-1; 7 bases line up with TRBD1. The CDR3 extends over 15 amino acids. The trim removed 1 base at V and 1 base at J, leaving 3 bases unmatched. Per the germline V gene, CDR1 is SEHNR and CDR2 is FQNEAQ (reference sequence).

The V call is TRBV28, the J call TRBJ1-4; perhaps TRBD1 as D (6 bases). V gave up 8 bases and J gave up 10 bases, with 17 bases separating them. Germline lookup yields CDR1 MDHEN and CDR2 SYDVKM. This CDR3 has 13 residues. The CDR3 sequence: CASRHYRDGKLFF. In DNA, the CDR3 is TGTGCCAGCCGACATTACAGGGACGGAAAACTGTTTTTT.

The sample holds a few counts of this clone. The rearrangement links TRBV5-5 to TRBJ2-7; 11 bases are a match to TRBD1. Germline CDR1 reads SGHKS; CDR2 reads YYEKEE (reference sequence). The length of the CDR3 is 16 residues. J lost 4 bases, V lost 4 bases, and 10 bases had no gene match. The CDR3 region has the DNA TGTGCCAGCAGCGGGACGTCGGGACAGGGGGAGTACGAGCAGTACTTC. As protein: CASSGTSGQGEYEQYF. The whole variable domain, remainder taken from reference TRBV5-5 and TRBJ2-7, is DAGVTQSPTHLIKTRGQQVTLRCSPISGHKSVSWYQQVLGQGPQFIFQYYEKEERGRGNFPDRFSARQFPNYSSELNVNALLLGDSALYLCASSGTSGQGEYEQYFGPGTRLTVT.

This clone occurred once. The chain is built from TRBV7-3 and TRBJ2-5; D is perhaps TRBD2 (7 bases). CDR1 and CDR2 (germline): SGHTA, FQGTGA. The V gene lost 5 bases and the J gene lost 3 bases, with 19 bases spanning the gap. The CDR3 runs 16 residues. CDR3 in DNA: TGTGCCAGCAGCCTCTCTGGGAGGGGGGGGAAAGAGACCCAGTACTTC. It is translated as CASSLSGRGGKETQYF.

V and J are TRBV9 and TRBJ1-1, with 8 bases aligning to TRBD1. Trimming cost V 3 bases and J 1 base; bases outside gene matches: 5. The CDR3 has 15 amino acids. The germline V gene has CDR1 SGDLS and CDR2 YYNGEE. CDR3 amino acids: CASSALTGENTEAFF. The CDR3 coding sequence is TGTGCCAGCAGCGCCCTGACAGGGGAGAACACTGAAGCTTTCTTT.

The DNA of the CDR3 is TGTGCCAGCAGTGACAGTCACTATGGCTACACCTTC. It translates to CASSDSHYGYTF. The chain is built from TRBV6-1 and TRBJ1-2; the D is unclear. The germline V gene encodes CDR1 MNHNS and CDR2 SASEGT. V dropped 3 bases and J dropped 3 bases, with 5 bases sitting between them. The CDR3 has 12 amino acids.

The chain joins TRBV30 to TRBJ1-5; tentatively, D is TRBD1 (5 bases). Germline V lookup: CDR1 GTSNPN, CDR2 SVGIG (reference sequence). V dropped 2 bases and J dropped 6 bases, with 11 bases sitting between them. This CDR3 comprises 13 residues. CDR3 in amino acids: CAWSSRGGQPQHF. CDR3 bases: TGTGCCTGGAGTTCAAGGGGCGGTCAGCCCCAGCATTTT. Supplemented by reference TRBV30 and TRBJ1-5, the full variable domain reads SQTIHQWPATLVQPVGSPLSLECTVEGTSNPNLYWYRQAAGRGLQLLFYSVGIGQISSEVPQNLSASRPQDRQFILSSKKLLLSDSGFYLCAWSSRGGQPQHFGDGTRLSIL.

This clone was recorded a few times. This chain uses TRBV7-8 with TRBJ2-2; no firm D call. Germline V gene sequence: CDR1 SGHVS, CDR2 FQNEAQ. The CDR3 length is 15 residues. V was clipped by 3 bases and J by 7 bases, with 15 bases between them. The CDR3 DNA reads TGTGCCAGCAGCTTCTCCATCGCCTCGGGCGGGGAGCTGTTTTTT. This codes for CASSFSIASGGELFF. The full variable domain, in which reference TRBV7-8 and TRBJ2-2 provide the parts outside the CDR3, is GAGVSQSPRYKVAKRGQDVALRCDPISGHVSLFWYQQALGQGPEFLTYFQNEAQLDKSGLPSDRFFAERPEGSVSTLKIQRTQQEDSAVYLCASSFSIASGGELFFGEGSRLTVL.

This sequence joins TRBV7-6 and TRBJ2-5; D gene uncertain. The ends were cut back, 2 bases at V and 5 bases at J, with 9 bases in the middle. Germline CDR1 SGHVS, CDR2 FNYEAQ. The CDR3 totals 13 residues. The CDR3 DNA is TGTGCCAGCAGCTTACGGCCCAGGGAGACCCAGTACTTC. Translating gives CASSLRPRETQYF.

The chain couples TRBV5-4 to TRBJ2-2, with 8 bases matching TRBD2. Germline-derived CDR1 and CDR2 are SGHNT and YYREEE (reference sequence). There are 16 residues in the CDR3. J was trimmed by 6 bases and V by 1 base; bases with no gene match: 8. The CDR3 loop reads CASSLSLRGAPGELFF. The DNA of the CDR3 is TGTGCCAGCAGCTTGAGCTTGCGGGGGGCCCCCGGGGAGCTGTTTTTT.

J is TRBJ2-3 and V is TRBV4-3, with 8 positions matching TRBD2. Trimming cost V 2 bases and J 6 bases; bases outside gene matches: 7. The CDR3 consists of 15 residues. Per the germline V gene, CDR1 is LGHNA and CDR2 is YSLEER. CDR3: CASSQSGTSGDTQYF. The CDR3 nucleotides are TGCGCCAGCAGCCAAAGCGGGACTAGTGGTGATACGCAGTATTTT.

The chain carries TRBV9 and TRBJ1-2; D is unclear. Germline assignment: CDR1 SGDLS and CDR2 YYNGEE. V shed 4 bases and J shed 8 bases, with 18 bases lying between them. This CDR3 is 14 amino acids long. The CDR3 DNA reads as TGTGCCAGCAGCAGAACGGCAGGTCTTCGGGGCTACACCTTC. Protein: CASSRTAGLRGYTF.

The chain uses TRBV27 and TRBJ2-3, with 9 bases that match TRBD1. The germline gives CDR1 MNHEY, CDR2 SMNVEV (reference sequence). V shed 2 bases, J shed 7 bases, and the junction held 7 bases outside the gene matches. CDR3 length equals 15 residues. CDR3 sequence reads: CASSLPGTGRHTQYF. CDR3 coding DNA: TGTGCCAGCAGTTTACCCGGGACAGGGAGGCATACGCAGTATTTT.